The following is a T cell receptor (beta chain) sequence with its context. Its specificity is unknown. TCRdb's table, derived via immunoSEQ multiplex PCR, lists solely in-frame clones and lacks some. The sample lists more than 10,000 clones, 70% to 80% seen once, with 39% in the top ten. This record comes from a study of OX40 agonist ivuxolimab in advanced cancers. Study as a whole: Head and neck, renal cell, melanoma or hepatocellular carcinoma were the cancers that dose-escalation patients had.

No patient had autoimmune disease or received systemic immunosuppression. The CDR3 spans 14 residues. The V gene's germline CDR1 is SGHNT and CDR2 YYREEE (reference sequence). V was cut by 3 bases and J by 0 bases, with 10 bases left in between. Study conclusions and caveats: The study did not work out the antigen specificity of the expanded peripheral T cells. Clonal expansion among partial responders at 0.1-3.0 mg/kg ranked near the lowest.

The sequenced sample was CD4+ or CD8+ T cells sorted from blood, obtained in a trial of the OX40 agonist ivuxolimab. The source of this sequence is an adult with an advanced solid tumor such as melanoma, head and neck, liver or kidney cancer. The V call is TRBV5-4, the J call TRBJ2-7; the D is unclear. The CDR3 loop is CASSSIGLSYEQYF. The CDR3 DNA sequence: TGTGCCAGCAGCTCAATTGGCCTCTCCTACGAGCAGTACTTC. Using reference TRBV5-4 and TRBJ2-7 for the parts outside the CDR3, the full variable domain is ETGVTQSPTHLIKTRGQQVTLRCSSQSGHNTVSWYQQALGQGPQFIFQYYREEENGRGNFPPRFSGLQFPNYSSELNVNALELDDSALYLCASSSIGLSYEQYFGPGTRLTVT.